This T cell receptor beta chain was sequenced for a study of blood T cell repertoires in COVID-19 (TCRdb year 2020). With respect to the entire study: Collaborator samples came from the United States, Italy and Spain and covered acute and convalescent phases of COVID-19. The material from the prospective study consisted of cDNA or gDNA derived from T cells, B-cell-depleted T cells, or PBMCs. Deeply sampled blood TCRbeta repertoires from subjects exposed to, actively infected with, or recovered from COVID-19 were included in the dataset. The repertoires were released in a freely available public database intended as a resource for research on the immune response to SARS-CoV-2. Samples came from the ongoing ImmuneRACE study (first 160 participants) plus 1,254 subjects from 6 global collaborators. Nearly every sample came with metadata listing a de-identified subject ID, COVID-19 status, age in years and sex. HLA class I and class II types, where available, came from metadata supplied by the sample provider rather than from assay-based typing.

Collaborating institutions collected whole blood in K2EDTA tubes following their own protocols. Collaborator samples were shipped for TCRbeta analysis as frozen whole blood, isolated PBMCs, or DNA extracted from either sample type. Note on this clone: This receptor's antigen is unknown. No base quality values were provided; no much bigger clone lies one nucleotide off.

TCRbeta CDR3 regions were amplified from genomic DNA by means of the immunoSEQ Assay, a bias-controlled multiplex PCR. Processing in the source paper ran as follows. Nucleated cell counts per sample were estimated from amplification of reference gene primers within the assay. To quantify the absolute abundance of each unique TCRbeta CDR3 rearrangement, sequence reads were collapsed and filtered. For each sample, productive Simpson clonality was calculated by taking the square root of Simpson's diversity index across productive rearrangements. The table was pulled from immuneACCESS by TCRdb, which kept in-frame rearrangements only. Such tables lose some clones; where checked, under half of the loss comes from unresolved V genes, and the rest has no known cause. V and J calls and clone size are as listed in that table; D and trimming were resolved from the DNA. The sample table holds about 70,000 clones, of which around 85% were seen once. Around 12% of the sample comes from the top ten.

The study at large found these results: The amount of clinical and demographic metadata varied by source and participant and was provided uncurated.

The germline V gene (reference sequence) sets CDR1 to LNHDA and CDR2 to SQIVND. Here V drops 8 bases and J drops 8 bases, and the junction holds 13 bases not matched to any gene. The CDR3 measures 15 amino acids from cysteine to phenylalanine. Of the read, only the CDR3 DNA is kept; its 45 bases are in frame from base 1. The specimen sequenced was peripheral blood. The sequence is built from TRBV19 and TRBJ2-1; 9 central nucleotides agree with TRBD1. The receptor was isolated from a human donor in a cohort sampled during active COVID-19. The DNA is TGTGCCAGTGGATCGGGACAGGGTGCCAATTATGAGCAGTTCTTC. It translates to CASGSGQGANYEQFF.